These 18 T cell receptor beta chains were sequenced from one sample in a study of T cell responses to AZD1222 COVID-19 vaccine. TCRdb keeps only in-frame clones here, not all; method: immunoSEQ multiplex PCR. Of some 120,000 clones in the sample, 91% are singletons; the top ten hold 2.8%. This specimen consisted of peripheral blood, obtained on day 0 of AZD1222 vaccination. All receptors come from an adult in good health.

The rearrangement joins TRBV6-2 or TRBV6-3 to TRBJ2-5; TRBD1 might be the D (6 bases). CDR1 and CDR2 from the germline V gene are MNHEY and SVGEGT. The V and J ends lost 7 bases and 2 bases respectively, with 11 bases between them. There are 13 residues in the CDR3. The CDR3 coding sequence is TGTGCCAGCATCCCTCAGGGGCAAGAGACCCAGTACTTC. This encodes CASIPQGQETQYF.

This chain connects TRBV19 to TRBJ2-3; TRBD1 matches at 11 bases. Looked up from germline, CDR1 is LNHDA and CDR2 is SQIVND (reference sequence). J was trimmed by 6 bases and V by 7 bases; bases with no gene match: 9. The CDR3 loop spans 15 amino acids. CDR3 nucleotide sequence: TGTGCCAGTATCCACCGGGACAGGGGGGTGGATACGCAGTATTTT. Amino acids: CASIHRDRGVDTQYF.

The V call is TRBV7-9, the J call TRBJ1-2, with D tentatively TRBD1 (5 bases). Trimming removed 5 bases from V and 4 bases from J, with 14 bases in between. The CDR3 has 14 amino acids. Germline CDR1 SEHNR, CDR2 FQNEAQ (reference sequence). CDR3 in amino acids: CASSVDSSIYGYTF. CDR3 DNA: TGTGCCAGCAGCGTAGACAGTTCGATCTATGGCTACACCTTC.

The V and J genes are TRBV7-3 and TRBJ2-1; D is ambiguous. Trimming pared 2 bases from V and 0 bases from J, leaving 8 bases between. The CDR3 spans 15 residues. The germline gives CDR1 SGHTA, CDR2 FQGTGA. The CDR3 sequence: CASSLLAVSYNEQFF. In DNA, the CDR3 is TGTGCCAGCAGCTTACTGGCGGTCTCCTACAATGAGCAGTTCTTC.

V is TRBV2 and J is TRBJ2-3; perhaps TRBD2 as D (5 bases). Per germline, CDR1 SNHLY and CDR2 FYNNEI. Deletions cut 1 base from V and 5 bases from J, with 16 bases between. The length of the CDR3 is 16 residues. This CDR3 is CASSEEIPYRGDTQYF. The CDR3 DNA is TGTGCCAGCAGTGAAGAGATCCCCTATCGGGGAGATACGCAGTATTTT.

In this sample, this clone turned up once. The CDR3 sequence is CASSQLAGAGADTQYF. The CDR3 DNA is TGTGCCAGCAGCCAGCTAGCGGGAGCTGGGGCAGATACGCAGTATTTT. The rearrangement joins TRBV7-6 to TRBJ2-3, with TRBD2 matching over 10 bases. The CDR3 is 16 amino acids. The V segment lost 5 bases and the J segment 4 bases; nucleotides outside the gene matches: 9. In germline, CDR1 is SGHVS, CDR2 FNYEAQ. Based on the CDR3 plus reference TRBV7-6 and TRBJ2-3, the full variable domain is GAGVSQSPRYKVTKRGQDVALRCDPISGHVSLYWYRQALGQGPEFLTYFNYEAQQDKSGLPNDRFSAERPEGSISTLTIQRTEQRDSAMYRCASSQLAGAGADTQYFGPGTRLTVL.

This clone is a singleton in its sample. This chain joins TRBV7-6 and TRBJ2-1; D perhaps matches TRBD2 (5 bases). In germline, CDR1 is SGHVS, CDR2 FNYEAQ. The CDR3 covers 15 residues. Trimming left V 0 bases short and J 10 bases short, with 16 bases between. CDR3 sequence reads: CASSLAVGRTGEQFF. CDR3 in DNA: TGTGCCAGCAGCTTAGCAGTTGGCAGAACGGGAGAGCAGTTCTTC.

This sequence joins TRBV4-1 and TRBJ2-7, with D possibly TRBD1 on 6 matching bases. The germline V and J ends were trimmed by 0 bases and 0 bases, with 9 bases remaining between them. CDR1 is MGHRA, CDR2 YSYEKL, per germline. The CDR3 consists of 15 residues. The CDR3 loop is CASSQEDSISYEQYF. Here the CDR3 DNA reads TGCGCCAGCAGCCAAGAGGACAGCATCTCCTACGAGCAGTACTTC.

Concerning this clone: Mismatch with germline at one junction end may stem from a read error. The CDR3 sequence is CASSKDRGQPQHF. The CDR3 coding sequence is TGTGCCAGCAGCAAAGACAGGGGTCAGCCCCAGCATTTT. The chain has TRBV14 and TRBJ1-5; 8 bases map to TRBD1. The CDR3 is made up of 13 amino acids. Germline CDR1 SGHDN, CDR2 FVKESK.

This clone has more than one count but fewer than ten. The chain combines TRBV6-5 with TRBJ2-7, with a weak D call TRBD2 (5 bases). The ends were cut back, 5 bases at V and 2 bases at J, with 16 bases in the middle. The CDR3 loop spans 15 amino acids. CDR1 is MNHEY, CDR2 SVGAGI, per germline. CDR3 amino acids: CASSTSGLPPYEQYF. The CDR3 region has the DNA TGTGCCAGCAGTACCTCCGGACTGCCCCCCTACGAGCAGTACTTC.

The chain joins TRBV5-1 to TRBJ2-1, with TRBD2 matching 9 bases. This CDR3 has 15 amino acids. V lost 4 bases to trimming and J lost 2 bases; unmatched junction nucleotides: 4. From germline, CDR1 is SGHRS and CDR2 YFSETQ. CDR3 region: CASSPLAGPYNEQFF. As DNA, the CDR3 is TGCGCCAGCAGCCCACTAGCGGGCCCCTACAATGAGCAGTTCTTC.

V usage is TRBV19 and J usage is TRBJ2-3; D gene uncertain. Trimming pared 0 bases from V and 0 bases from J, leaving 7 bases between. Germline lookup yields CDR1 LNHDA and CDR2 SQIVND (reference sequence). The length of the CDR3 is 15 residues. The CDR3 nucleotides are TGTGCCAGTAGTATAGACATTACTAGCACAGATACGCAGTATTTT. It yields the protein CASSIDITSTDTQYF.

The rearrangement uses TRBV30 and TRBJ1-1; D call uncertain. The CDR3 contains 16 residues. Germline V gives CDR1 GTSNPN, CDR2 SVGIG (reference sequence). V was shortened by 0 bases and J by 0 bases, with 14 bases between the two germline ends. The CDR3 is CAWSVCWRQLNTEAFF. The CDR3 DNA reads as TGTGCCTGGAGTGTATGCTGGCGGCAATTGAACACTGAAGCTTTCTTT.

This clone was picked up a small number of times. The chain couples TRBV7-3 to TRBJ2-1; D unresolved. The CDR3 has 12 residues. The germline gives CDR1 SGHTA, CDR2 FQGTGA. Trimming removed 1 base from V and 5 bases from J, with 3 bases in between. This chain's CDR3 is CASSLMHNEQFF. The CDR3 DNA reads TGTGCCAGCAGCTTAATGCACAATGAGCAGTTCTTC.

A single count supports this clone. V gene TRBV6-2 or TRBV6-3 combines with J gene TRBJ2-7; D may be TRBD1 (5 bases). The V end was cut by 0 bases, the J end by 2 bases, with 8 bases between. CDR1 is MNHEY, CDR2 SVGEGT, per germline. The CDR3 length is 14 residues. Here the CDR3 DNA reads TGTGCCAGCAGTTACTCAGGGGCGGCCTACGAGCAGTACTTC. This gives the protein CASSYSGAAYEQYF.

The CDR3: CASSQTFSQGTNYGYTF. The DNA of the CDR3 is TGTGCCAGCAGCCAGACCTTCTCACAGGGAACAAACTATGGCTACACCTTC. J is TRBJ1-2 and V is TRBV7-3, with a weak D call TRBD1 (6 bases). V was clipped by 5 bases and J by 2 bases, with 21 bases between them. In germline, CDR1 is SGHTA, CDR2 FQGTGA. The CDR3 extends over 17 amino acids.

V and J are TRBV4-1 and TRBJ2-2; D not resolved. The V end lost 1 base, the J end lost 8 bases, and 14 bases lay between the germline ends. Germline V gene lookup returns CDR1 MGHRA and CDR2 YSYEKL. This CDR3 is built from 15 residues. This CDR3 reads CASSQGALLVGELFF. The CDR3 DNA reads TGCGCCAGCAGCCAAGGGGCCCTCCTAGTGGGGGAGCTGTTTTTT.

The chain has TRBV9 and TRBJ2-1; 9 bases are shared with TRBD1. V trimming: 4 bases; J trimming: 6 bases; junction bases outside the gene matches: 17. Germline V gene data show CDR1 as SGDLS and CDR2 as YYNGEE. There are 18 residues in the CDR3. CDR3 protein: CASSTSITGGQQANEQFF. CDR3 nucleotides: TGTGCCAGCAGCACCTCTATAACAGGGGGCCAACAAGCCAATGAGCAGTTCTTC.